This TCR beta chain appears in the sequencing data of a study of shared clonotypes between healthy human individuals. Across the whole study: Every donor yielded three CD4 naive, three CD4 memory, two CD8 naive and one CD8 memory plate. The study's findings and limits: Sample collection involved blood only; tissue repertoires are likely different.

Concerning this clone itself: As yet, its antigen is unknown.

The deep-level immunoSEQ assay was used. Here immunoSEQ multiplex PCR was the method, and the copy in TCRdb shows in-frame clones only, minus some. Of around 2.5 million clones in the sample, approximately 93% are singletons; the top ten hold approximately 0.35%. Researchers partitioned CD4+ cells into CD45RA+ naive and CD45RA-negative memory subsets. Per germline, CDR1 MNHEY and CDR2 SMNVEV (reference sequence). Trimming took 3 bases from V and 4 from J; bases not matched to a gene: 11. This CDR3 has 17 amino acids. This clonotype was sampled from a man aged 18 to 30 in good health. Some clones in this sample may be carry-over from other donors' samples. The specimen was naive CD4+ T cells from PBMCs. As to subset: CD45RA+ positively selected. The V call is TRBV27, the J call TRBJ2-1; 8 positions match TRBD1. As DNA, the CDR3 is TGTGCCAGCAGTTTGAGGGTGGGGCAGGGGGCTTACAATGAGCAGTTCTTC. Encoded protein: CASSLRVGQGAYNEQFF.